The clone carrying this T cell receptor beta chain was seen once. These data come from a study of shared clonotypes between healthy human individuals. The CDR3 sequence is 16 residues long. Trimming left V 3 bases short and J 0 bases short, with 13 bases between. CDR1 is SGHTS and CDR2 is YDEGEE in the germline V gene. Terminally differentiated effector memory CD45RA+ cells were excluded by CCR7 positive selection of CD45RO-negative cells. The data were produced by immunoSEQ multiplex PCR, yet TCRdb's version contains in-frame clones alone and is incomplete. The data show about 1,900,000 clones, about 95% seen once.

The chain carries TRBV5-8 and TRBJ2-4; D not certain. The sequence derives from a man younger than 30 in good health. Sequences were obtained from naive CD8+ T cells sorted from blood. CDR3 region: CASSSHTELAKNIQYF. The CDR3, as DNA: TGTGCCAGCAGCTCCCACACCGAACTAGCCAAAAACATTCAGTACTTC. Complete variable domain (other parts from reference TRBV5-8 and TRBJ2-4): EAGVTQSPTHLIKTRGQQATLRCSPISGHTSVYWYQQALGLGLQFLLWYDEGEERNRGNFPPRFSGRQFPNYSSELNVNALELEDSALYLCASSSHTELAKNIQYFGAGTRLSVL.